This T cell receptor beta chain was identified in a study of T cell responses to AZD1222 COVID-19 vaccine. With regard to this clone: Its antigen is currently unknown.

Study outcomes and limitations: Of spike-specific TCRs, nearly half reportedly target regions left unmutated in variants. Vaccination with two AZD1222 doses was followed by a rise in Spike-specific TCR breadth and depth.

CDR1 is SQVTM and CDR2 is ANQGSEA in the germline V gene. The length of the CDR3 is 14 residues. The ends were cut back, 4 bases at V and 5 bases at J, with 17 bases in the middle. TCRdb's copy holds only in-frame clones and misses some; the assay was immunoSEQ multiplex PCR. This sample has about 150,000 clones, with around 85% found just once. The rearrangement joins TRBV29-1 to TRBJ1-1, with a possible D match to TRBD1 (5 bases). The TCR comes from an adult who had recovered from COVID-19. The sample here was peripheral blood, taken after recovery from COVID-19. The CDR3 protein is CSVAGRQGLTEAFF. The DNA for the CDR3 is TGCAGCGTTGCTGGTAGGCAGGGCTTGACTGAAGCTTTCTTT.